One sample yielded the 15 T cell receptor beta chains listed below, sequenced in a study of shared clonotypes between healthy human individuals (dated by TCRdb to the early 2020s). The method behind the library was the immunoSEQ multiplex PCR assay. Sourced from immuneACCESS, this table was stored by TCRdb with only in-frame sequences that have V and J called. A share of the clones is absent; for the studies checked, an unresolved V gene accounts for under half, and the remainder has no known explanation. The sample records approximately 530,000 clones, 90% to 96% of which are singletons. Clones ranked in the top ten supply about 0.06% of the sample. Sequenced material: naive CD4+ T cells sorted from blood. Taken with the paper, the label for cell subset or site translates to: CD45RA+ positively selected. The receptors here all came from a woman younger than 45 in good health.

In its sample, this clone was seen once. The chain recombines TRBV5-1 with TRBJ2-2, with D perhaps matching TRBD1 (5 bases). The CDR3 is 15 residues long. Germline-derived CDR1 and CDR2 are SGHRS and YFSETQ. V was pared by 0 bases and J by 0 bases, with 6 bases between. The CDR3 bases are TGCGCCAGCAGCTTGGAACAGGCGAACACCGGGGAGCTGTTTTTT. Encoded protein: CASSLEQANTGELFF. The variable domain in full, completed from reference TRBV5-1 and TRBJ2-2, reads KAGVTQTPRYLIKTRGQQVTLSCSPISGHRSVSWYQQTPGQGLQFLFEYFSETQRNKGNFPGRFSGRQFSNSRSEMNVSTLELGDSALYLCASSLEQANTGELFFGEGSRLTVL.

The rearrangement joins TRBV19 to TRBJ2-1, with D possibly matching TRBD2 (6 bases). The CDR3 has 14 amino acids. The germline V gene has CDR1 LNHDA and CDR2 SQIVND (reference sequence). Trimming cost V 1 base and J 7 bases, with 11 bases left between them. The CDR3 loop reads CASSIGTILNEQFF. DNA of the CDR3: TGTGCCAGTAGTATAGGGACTATACTAAATGAGCAGTTCTTC. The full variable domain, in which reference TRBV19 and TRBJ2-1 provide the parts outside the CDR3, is DGGITQSPKYLFRKEGQNVTLSCEQNLNHDAMYWYRQDPGQGLRLIYYSQIVNDFQKGDIAEGYSVSREKKESFPLTVTSAQKNPTAFYLCASSIGTILNEQFFGPGTRLTVL.

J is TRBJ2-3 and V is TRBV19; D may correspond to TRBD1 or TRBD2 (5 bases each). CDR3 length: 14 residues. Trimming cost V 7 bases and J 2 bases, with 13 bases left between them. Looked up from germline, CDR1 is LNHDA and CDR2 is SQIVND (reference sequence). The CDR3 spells CASKRGDHTDTQYF. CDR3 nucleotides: TGTGCCAGTAAAAGAGGGGACCACACAGATACGCAGTATTTT.

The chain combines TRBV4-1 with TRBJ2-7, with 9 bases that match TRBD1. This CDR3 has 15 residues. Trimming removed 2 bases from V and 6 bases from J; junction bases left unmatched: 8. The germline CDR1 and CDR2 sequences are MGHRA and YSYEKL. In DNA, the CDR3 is TGCGCCAGCAGCCAATGGGGACAGGGTGATGGCGAGCAGTACTTC. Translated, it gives CASSQWGQGDGEQYF.

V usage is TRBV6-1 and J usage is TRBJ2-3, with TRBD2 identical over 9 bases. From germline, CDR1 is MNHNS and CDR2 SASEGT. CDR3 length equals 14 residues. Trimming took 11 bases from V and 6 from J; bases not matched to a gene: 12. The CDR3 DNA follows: TGTGCCGGCCGACTTAGCGGGAGTACCGATACGCAGTATTTT. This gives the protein CAGRLSGSTDTQYF.

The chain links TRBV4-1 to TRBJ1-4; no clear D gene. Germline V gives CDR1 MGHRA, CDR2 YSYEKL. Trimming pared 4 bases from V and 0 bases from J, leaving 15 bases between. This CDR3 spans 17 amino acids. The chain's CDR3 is CASSPIRMGATNEKLFF. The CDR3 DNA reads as TGCGCCAGCAGCCCGATACGTATGGGAGCAACTAATGAAAAACTGTTTTTT.

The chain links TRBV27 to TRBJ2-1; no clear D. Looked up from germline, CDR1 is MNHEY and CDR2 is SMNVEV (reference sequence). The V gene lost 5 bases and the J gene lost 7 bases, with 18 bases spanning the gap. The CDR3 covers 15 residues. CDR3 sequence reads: CASSPRSSVRNEQFF. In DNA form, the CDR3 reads TGTGCCAGCAGTCCCCGAAGTTCAGTGAGGAATGAGCAGTTCTTC.

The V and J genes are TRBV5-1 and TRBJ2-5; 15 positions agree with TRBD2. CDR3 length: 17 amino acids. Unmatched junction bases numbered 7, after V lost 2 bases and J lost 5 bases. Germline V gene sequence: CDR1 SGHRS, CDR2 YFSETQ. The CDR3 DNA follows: TGCGCCAGCAGCTTCGGACTAGCGGGAGGGCCGGGGGAGACCCAGTACTTC. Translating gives CASSFGLAGGPGETQYF. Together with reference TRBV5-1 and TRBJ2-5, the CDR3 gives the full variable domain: KAGVTQTPRYLIKTRGQQVTLSCSPISGHRSVSWYQQTPGQGLQFLFEYFSETQRNKGNFPGRFSGRQFSNSRSEMNVSTLELGDSALYLCASSFGLAGGPGETQYFGPGTRLLVL.

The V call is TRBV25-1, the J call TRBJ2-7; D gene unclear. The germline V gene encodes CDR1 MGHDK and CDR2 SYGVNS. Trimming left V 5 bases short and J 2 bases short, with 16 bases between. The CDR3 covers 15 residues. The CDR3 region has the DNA TGTGCCAGCAGTCGTATTGACGACACGACCTACGAGCAGTACTTC. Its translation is CASSRIDDTTYEQYF.

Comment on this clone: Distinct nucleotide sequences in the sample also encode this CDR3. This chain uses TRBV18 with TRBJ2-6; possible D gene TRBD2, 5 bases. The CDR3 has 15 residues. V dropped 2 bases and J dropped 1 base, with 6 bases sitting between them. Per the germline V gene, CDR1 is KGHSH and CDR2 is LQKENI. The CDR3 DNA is TGTGCCAGCTCACCAACGGGGTCTGGGGCCAACGTCCTGACTTTC. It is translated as CASSPTGSGANVLTF.

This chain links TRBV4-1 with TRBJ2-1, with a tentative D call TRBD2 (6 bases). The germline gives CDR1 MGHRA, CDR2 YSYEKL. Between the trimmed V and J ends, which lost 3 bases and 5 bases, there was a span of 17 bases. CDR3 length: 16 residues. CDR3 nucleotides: TGCGCCAGCAGCCACCCCGCGGGAAAGGGGAACAATGAGCAGTTCTTC. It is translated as CASSHPAGKGNNEQFF.

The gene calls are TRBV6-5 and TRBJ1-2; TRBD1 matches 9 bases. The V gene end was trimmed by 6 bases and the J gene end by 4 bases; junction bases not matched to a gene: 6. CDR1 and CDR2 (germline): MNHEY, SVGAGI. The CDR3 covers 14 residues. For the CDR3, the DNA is TGTGCCAGCAGATCGGGACAGGGATTCTATGGCTACACCTTC. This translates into CASRSGQGFYGYTF.

CDR3 DNA sequence: TGTGCCAGCAGCGCGGGACGAAACACTGAAGCTTTCTTT. Translating gives CASSAGRNTEAFF. The gene calls are TRBV7-3 and TRBJ1-1, with D maybe TRBD1 (5 bases). The germline gives CDR1 SGHTA, CDR2 FQGTGA. V was cut by 5 bases and J by 2 bases, with 9 bases left in between. The CDR3 consists of 13 residues.

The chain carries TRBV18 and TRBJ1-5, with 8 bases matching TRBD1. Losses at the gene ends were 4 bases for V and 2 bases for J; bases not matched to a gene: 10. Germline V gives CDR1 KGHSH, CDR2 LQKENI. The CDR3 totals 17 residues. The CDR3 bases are TGTGCCAGCTCACATAGCGGACAGGGCATGGGCAATCAGCCCCAGCATTTT. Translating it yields CASSHSGQGMGNQPQHF.

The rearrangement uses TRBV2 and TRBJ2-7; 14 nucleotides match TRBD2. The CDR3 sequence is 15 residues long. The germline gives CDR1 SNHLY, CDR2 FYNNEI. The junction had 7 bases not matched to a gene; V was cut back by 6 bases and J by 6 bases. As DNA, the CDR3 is TGTGCCAGCAGATACTCCGGGACTAGCGGGAGCGAGCAGTACTTC. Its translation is CASRYSGTSGSEQYF.